The 6 T cell receptor beta chains below were found in one sample sequenced in a study of Tregs in tolerant kidney transplant recipients. Related graft donors supplied nonmyeloablative bone marrow transplants, and mixed chimerism was transient. Clones were sequenced by immunoSEQ multiplex PCR, and TCRdb holds only the in-frame ones, with some missing. The table lists tens of thousands of clones, over 75% of them singletons. Specimen: CD4+ T cells from blood (PBMCs), collected 24 months after the transplant. Receptors originate from a human patient who received a combined kidney and bone marrow transplant. Some T cells may be supplied by the graft donor.

This chain joins TRBV14 and TRBJ2-1; 11 nucleotides agree with TRBD2. The CDR3 spans 17 residues. CDR1 SGHDN and CDR2 FVKESK come from the germline V gene. The junction had 6 bases not matched to a gene; V was cut back by 0 bases and J by 5 bases. The CDR3 region has the DNA TGTGCCAGCAGCCAAGATTTAGCGGGGGGGCCTCACAATGAGCAGTTCTTC. This sequence encodes CASSQDLAGGPHNEQFF.

The V gene is TRBV9, the J gene TRBJ2-5, with 7 bases that match TRBD1. V shed 4 bases and J 2 bases; nucleotides not matched to a gene: 8. This CDR3 is 15 amino acids long. Germline-derived CDR1 and CDR2 are SGDLS and YYNGEE. The CDR3 bases are TGTGCCAGCAGCTTAACCGGGACAGTTCAAGAGACCCAGTACTTC. It specifies CASSLTGTVQETQYF.

This rearrangement joins TRBV12-5 to TRBJ2-1; D is possibly TRBD2 (6 bases). The CDR3 is made up of 16 amino acids. Germline CDR1 LGHNT, CDR2 FRNRAP. V was pared by 2 bases and J by 3 bases, with 14 bases between. Here the CDR3 DNA reads TGTGCTAGTGGTTTGTTGGGGGGTGGGGTCTACAATGAGCAGTTCTTC. Its protein is CASGLLGGGVYNEQFF.

V gene TRBV10-1 combines with J gene TRBJ2-5; maybe TRBD1 (6 bases). V gave up 6 bases and J gave up 5 bases, with 10 bases separating them. Germline-derived CDR1 and CDR2 are WNHNN and SYGVQD (reference sequence). CDR3 size: 12 residues. Written as DNA, the CDR3 is TGCGCCAGCAGAGGGGGTTGGGAGACCCAGTACTTC. Amino acids: CASRGGWETQYF.

This chain joins TRBV7-3 and TRBJ1-1, with D unresolved. Germline V gives CDR1 SGHTA, CDR2 FQGTGA. The V end was cut by 5 bases, the J end by 9 bases, with 16 bases between. The CDR3 loop spans 13 amino acids. The CDR3 nucleotides read TGTGCCAGCAGCCAAACCTCTAACAGCAAAGCTTTCTTT. Protein: CASSQTSNSKAFF.

The chain recombines TRBV7-2 with TRBJ2-4, with 7 bases aligning to TRBD2. This CDR3 has 15 amino acids. The V gene end was trimmed by 3 bases and the J gene end by 0 bases; junction bases not matched to a gene: 2. From germline, CDR1 is SGHTA and CDR2 FQGNSA. The CDR3 DNA sequence: TGTGCCAGCAGCTTTACGGGGGGAGCCAAAAACATTCAGTACTTC. Translated: CASSFTGGAKNIQYF. The full variable domain, rest sourced from reference TRBV7-2 and TRBJ2-4, is GAGVSQSPSNKVTEKGKDVELRCDPISGHTALYWYRQSLGQGLEFLIYFQGNSAPDKSGLPSDRFSAERTGGSVSTLTIQRTQQEDSAVYLCASSFTGGAKNIQYFGAGTRLSVL.